This record concerns one TCR beta chain sequence. The record originates from a study of T cell responses to AZD1222 COVID-19 vaccine. TCRdb keeps only in-frame clones here, not all; method: immunoSEQ multiplex PCR. The sample holds 100,000 to 150,000 clones, 91% seen once. The CDR3 spans 16 residues. The starting material was peripheral blood, obtained on day 0 of AZD1222 vaccination. The sequence was obtained from an adult in good health. The chain uses TRBV21-1 and TRBJ2-3. TRBV21-1 is classified as a pseudogene. The CDR3 coding sequence is TGTGCCAGCAGCAAGGAAGTCCACACTCCCACAGATACGCAGTATTTT. Encoded protein: CASSKEVHTPTDTQYF.